This T cell receptor beta chain is from a study of cytomegalovirus exposure and HLA in healthy donors. Whole-study results and caveats: With high specificity and sensitivity, the classifier reportedly diagnosed cytomegalovirus status.

The method was immunoSEQ multiplex PCR; TCRdb's version includes in-frame clones alone and lacks a portion of them. The table has roughly 150,000 clones, roughly 84% seen once. The CDR3 extends over 16 amino acids. With 1 base clipped from V and 5 bases from J, the junction kept 5 bases outside the gene matches. Germline V gene lookup returns CDR1 SGHTA and CDR2 FQGTGA. In the case of this clone: Its antigen remains unidentified.

The clonotype originates from a man between 25 and 39 years old in good health and CMV-seropositive. The sequenced sample was PBMCs. This rearrangement joins TRBV7-3 to TRBJ2-5; 12 nucleotides line up with TRBD1. CDR3: CASSLMGQGAPETQYF. The CDR3 DNA follows: TGTGCCAGCAGCTTAATGGGACAGGGGGCGCCCGAGACCCAGTACTTC.